The sequence of this TCR beta chain was determined in a study of vaccination effects on CD4 cells after COVID-19. Viral peptide pools were used in the ViraFEST assay to expand antigen-specific CD4+ T cells, and sequencing came afterward. Culture proceeded for roughly ten days, and CD4+ T cells were then isolated. In the vaccine recipients, nucleocapsid antibodies were negative and there was no prior SARS-CoV-2 infection. Using immunoSEQ multiplex PCR, the repertoire was profiled, and TCRdb retains in-frame clones only, with some absent. The profile shows about 63,000 clones, about 71% of them singletons. To note about this clone: Its target is unknown.

This clonotype was obtained from a human donor who received a COVID-19 vaccine. This material consisted of CD4+ T cells from PBMCs cultured with HCoV-OC43 spike peptides, taken before COVID-19 vaccination. Subset noted: HCoV-OC43 spike overlapping peptide pool stimulation.

CDR3 sequence: CASSLEGLNQPQHF. The CDR3 DNA is TGCGCCAGCAGCTTGGAGGGTCTAAATCAGCCCCAGCATTTT. The chain combines TRBV5-1 with TRBJ1-5; no firm D call. This CDR3 comprises 14 residues. Germline-derived CDR1 and CDR2 are SGHRS and YFSETQ. Trimming removed 0 bases at V and 4 bases at J, with 8 bases between. Together with reference TRBV5-1 and TRBJ1-5, the CDR3 gives the full variable domain: KAGVTQTPRYLIKTRGQQVTLSCSPISGHRSVSWYQQTPGQGLQFLFEYFSETQRNKGNFPGRFSGRQFSNSRSEMNVSTLELGDSALYLCASSLEGLNQPQHFGDGTRLSIL.